This is a list of T cell receptor beta chains from one sample in a study of identifying expanded T cells in peripheral blood. Assay: immunoSEQ multiplex PCR; the TCRdb copy retains only in-frame clones and omits some. Among roughly 90,000 clones listed, 80% to 90% were seen once. Source material: blood. Source of these receptors: a person aged 18 to 69 in good health. The CDR3 runs from the conserved cysteine through the conserved F or W. D genes are given only for firm matches. Clone size is shown for a subset of rows, as once, few, many or a class of expanded clone.

V gene: TRBV6-1
clone size: NA
J gene: TRBJ1-1
D gene: NA
CDR3 protein: CASSDQGWVTEAFF
CDR3 DNA: TGTGCCAGCAGTGATCAAGGGTGGGTCACTGAAGCTTTCTTT

V gene: TRBV6-5
clone size: NA
J gene: TRBJ1-2
D gene: NA
CDR3 protein: CASSFEGRGENYGYTF
CDR3 DNA: TGTGCCAGCAGTTTCGAGGGGCGAGGGGAAAACTATGGCTACACCTTC

V gene: TRBV7-9
clone size: NA
J gene: TRBJ1-1
D gene: TRBD1
CDR3 protein: CASSLAGGKEAFF
CDR3 DNA: TGTGCCAGCAGCTTAGCAGGGGGCAAGGAAGCTTTCTTT

V gene: TRBV7-6
clone size: once
J gene: TRBJ2-1
D gene: TRBD2
CDR3 protein: CASSLSGVQGNEQFF
CDR3 DNA: TGTGCCAGCAGCTTAAGCGGGGTCCAGGGTAATGAGCAGTTCTTC

V gene: TRBV4-1
clone size: NA
J gene: TRBJ2-7
D gene: TRBD1
CDR3 protein: CASSEEGGFAGTPRLVQYF
CDR3 DNA: TGCGCCAGCAGCGAAGAAGGGGGCTTTGCCGGGACCCCCCGGTTGGTGCAGTACTTC

V gene: TRBV7-3
clone size: NA
J gene: TRBJ2-7
D gene: NA
CDR3 protein: CASSPVNRRPYEQYF
CDR3 DNA: TGTGCCAGCAGCCCAGTGAACAGGCGCCCCTACGAGCAGTACTTC

V gene: TRBV6-1
clone size: NA
J gene: TRBJ1-6
D gene: TRBD1
CDR3 protein: CASSATGTALNF
CDR3 DNA: TGTGCCAGCAGTGCTACCGGGACAGCTCTCAACTTT

V gene: TRBV10-3
clone size: NA
J gene: TRBJ2-6
D gene: NA
CDR3 protein: CASRGGGVSGANVLTF
CDR3 DNA: TGTGCATCTCGGGGTGGGGGCGTCTCTGGGGCCAACGTCCTGACTTTC

V gene: TRBV19
clone size: NA
J gene: TRBJ1-2
D gene: TRBD1
CDR3 protein: CASGDRRGTVDGYTF
CDR3 DNA: TGTGCCAGTGGGGACCGACGGGGGACAGTCGATGGCTACACCTTC

V gene: TRBV6-1
clone size: NA
J gene: TRBJ1-5
D gene: NA
CDR3 protein: CASSDGGGSQPQHF
CDR3 DNA: TGTGCCAGCAGTGATGGGGGAGGAAGTCAGCCCCAGCATTTT

V gene: TRBV6-4
clone size: NA
J gene: TRBJ2-6
D gene: TRBD1
CDR3 protein: CASSDSRGQSLGANVLTF
CDR3 DNA: TGTGCCAGCAGTGACTCGAGGGGACAGTCCCTTGGGGCCAACGTCCTGACTTTC

V gene: TRBV4-1
clone size: NA
J gene: TRBJ2-7
D gene: NA
CDR3 protein: CASSQEGIRGFGEQYF
CDR3 DNA: TGCGCCAGCAGCCAAGAAGGGATCAGGGGATTTGGCGAGCAGTACTTC

V gene: TRBV18
clone size: NA
J gene: TRBJ2-1
D gene: NA
CDR3 protein: CASSPRSGSYNEQFF
CDR3 DNA: TGTGCCAGCTCACCTCGGAGCGGCTCCTACAATGAGCAGTTCTTC

V gene: TRBV6-5
clone size: NA
J gene: TRBJ1-1
D gene: NA
CDR3 protein: CASSSVSRANTEAFF
CDR3 DNA: TGTGCCAGCAGTTCCGTATCCCGGGCCAACACTGAAGCTTTCTTT

V gene: TRBV5-1
clone size: NA
J gene: TRBJ2-2
D gene: TRBD2
CDR3 protein: CASRGLAGAIQGTGELFF
CDR3 DNA: TGCGCCAGCAGAGGACTAGCGGGGGCTATTCAGGGCACCGGGGAGCTGTTTTTT

V gene: TRBV11-2
clone size: NA
J gene: TRBJ1-2
D gene: NA
CDR3 protein: CASSLENRRYGYTF
CDR3 DNA: TGTGCCAGCAGCTTAGAAAACAGACGCTATGGCTACACCTTC

V gene: TRBV7-2
clone size: NA
J gene: TRBJ2-3
D gene: TRBD2
CDR3 protein: CAGTSGGATDTQYF
CDR3 DNA: TGTGCCGGGACTAGCGGGGGGGCAACAGATACGCAGTATTTT

V gene: TRBV6-6
clone size: NA
J gene: TRBJ1-4
D gene: TRBD1
CDR3 protein: CASSFQGGGEKLFF
CDR3 DNA: TGTGCCAGCAGTTTCCAGGGGGGAGGCGAAAAACTGTTTTTT

V gene: TRBV15
clone size: NA
J gene: TRBJ1-1
D gene: NA
CDR3 protein: CATSSGAGEAFF
CDR3 DNA: TGTGCCACCAGCAGTGGGGCAGGCGAAGCTTTCTTT

V gene: TRBV11-2
clone size: NA
J gene: TRBJ1-6
D gene: NA
CDR3 protein: CASSSNRLSLGAHF
CDR3 DNA: TGTGCCAGCAGCTCCAACCGACTCTCTCTAGGGGCCCACTTT

V gene: TRBV11-2
clone size: NA
J gene: TRBJ1-6
D gene: NA
CDR3 protein: CASSLGQRLGNSPLHF
CDR3 DNA: TGTGCCAGCAGCTTAGGTCAACGCCTAGGGAATTCACCCCTCCACTTT

V gene: TRBV6-6
clone size: NA
J gene: TRBJ1-2
D gene: NA
CDR3 protein: CASSSGTSKGGYTF
CDR3 DNA: TGTGCCAGCAGTTCAGGGACCTCGAAGGGGGGCTACACCTTC

V gene: TRBV30
clone size: NA
J gene: TRBJ1-1
D gene: NA
CDR3 protein: CAWSSTGGGSAFF
CDR3 DNA: TGTGCCTGGAGTTCGACGGGGGGTGGTTCAGCTTTCTTT

V gene: TRBV5-8
clone size: NA
J gene: TRBJ1-1
D gene: NA
CDR3 protein: CASSGLQGSEIGSWSFF
CDR3 DNA: TGTGCCAGCAGCGGACTACAGGGCAGCGAGATAGGATCGTGGTCTTTCTTT

V gene: TRBV10-3
clone size: NA
J gene: TRBJ2-4
D gene: TRBD2
CDR3 protein: CAISAAERGTTKNIQYF
CDR3 DNA: TGTGCCATCAGTGCGGCCGAGCGGGGCACTACCAAAAACATTCAGTACTTC

V gene: TRBV19
clone size: NA
J gene: TRBJ1-5
D gene: TRBD1
CDR3 protein: CASSSPGQGGNQPQHF
CDR3 DNA: TGTGCCAGTAGTAGTCCGGGACAGGGGGGCAATCAGCCCCAGCATTTT

V gene: TRBV5-5
clone size: NA
J gene: TRBJ2-5
D gene: TRBD1
CDR3 protein: CASSLWTGVRQETQYF
CDR3 DNA: TGTGCCAGCAGCCTTTGGACAGGGGTGAGGCAAGAGACCCAGTACTTC

V gene: TRBV5-1
clone size: NA
J gene: TRBJ2-5
D gene: TRBD1
CDR3 protein: CASSFSTGGTETQYF
CDR3 DNA: TGCGCCAGCAGCTTTTCAACAGGGGGTACGGAGACCCAGTACTTC

V gene: TRBV7-9
clone size: NA
J gene: TRBJ1-5
D gene: NA
CDR3 protein: CATQLTRNQPQHF
CDR3 DNA: TGTGCCACCCAGCTTACGCGAAATCAGCCCCAGCATTTT

V gene: TRBV9
clone size: NA
J gene: TRBJ1-1
D gene: TRBD1
CDR3 protein: CASSGDRGIVGNTEAFF
CDR3 DNA: TGTGCCAGCAGCGGGGACAGGGGAATCGTTGGGAACACTGAAGCTTTCTTT

V gene: TRBV6-5
clone size: NA
J gene: TRBJ2-7
D gene: NA
CDR3 protein: CASSSGPGEQYF
CDR3 DNA: TGTGCCAGCAGTTCCGGACCGGGGGAGCAGTACTTC

V gene: TRBV30
clone size: NA
J gene: TRBJ2-3
D gene: TRBD2
CDR3 protein: CAWRGGGAGTDTQYF
CDR3 DNA: TGTGCCTGGAGGGGCGGGGGGGCCGGCACAGATACGCAGTATTTT

V gene: TRBV5-6
clone size: NA
J gene: TRBJ1-1
D gene: NA
CDR3 protein: CASSLRAGGSEAFF
CDR3 DNA: TGTGCCAGCAGCCTCCGTGCAGGTGGTTCTGAAGCTTTCTTT

V gene: TRBV13
clone size: NA
J gene: TRBJ2-2
D gene: NA
CDR3 protein: CASSPARAVGELFF
CDR3 DNA: TGTGCCAGCAGCCCCGCCAGGGCGGTCGGGGAGCTGTTTTTT

V gene: TRBV2
clone size: NA
J gene: TRBJ1-5
D gene: NA
CDR3 protein: CASKRGNQPQHF
CDR3 DNA: TGTGCCAGCAAGCGAGGGAATCAGCCCCAGCATTTT

V gene: TRBV11-3
clone size: NA
J gene: TRBJ2-7
D gene: TRBD1
CDR3 protein: CASSLHPGTGYEQYF
CDR3 DNA: TGTGCCAGCAGCCTCCACCCCGGGACAGGCTACGAGCAGTACTTC

V gene: TRBV5-4
clone size: once
J gene: TRBJ1-2
D gene: TRBD1
CDR3 protein: CASSFAGTVYGYTF
CDR3 DNA: TGTGCCAGCAGCTTCGCTGGGACAGTATATGGCTACACCTTC

V gene: TRBV30
clone size: once
J gene: TRBJ1-1
D gene: NA
CDR3 protein: CAWCRDLGGTTEAFF
CDR3 DNA: TGTGCCTGGTGCCGGGACCTAGGGGGAACTACTGAAGCTTTCTTT

V gene: TRBV9
clone size: NA
J gene: TRBJ1-2
D gene: NA
CDR3 protein: CASSVGLRGGGYTF
CDR3 DNA: TGTGCCAGCAGCGTAGGTCTGAGGGGAGGAGGCTACACCTTC

V gene: TRBV2
clone size: once
J gene: TRBJ1-5
D gene: NA
CDR3 protein: CASSERVGQQPQHF
CDR3 DNA: TGTGCCAGCAGTGAGCGGGTAGGGCAGCAGCCCCAGCATTTT

V gene: TRBV5-3
clone size: NA
J gene: TRBJ2-5
D gene: TRBD1
CDR3 protein: CARSFGDRGRETQYF
CDR3 DNA: TGTGCCAGAAGCTTCGGAGACAGGGGTCGGGAGACCCAGTACTTC

V gene: TRBV14
clone size: NA
J gene: TRBJ1-2
D gene: NA
CDR3 protein: CASSQDGRFYGYTF
CDR3 DNA: TGTGCCAGCAGCCAAGATGGGAGGTTCTATGGCTACACCTTC

V gene: TRBV10-1
clone size: NA
J gene: TRBJ1-2
D gene: NA
CDR3 protein: CASSWDPERKDGYTF
CDR3 DNA: TGCGCCAGCAGTTGGGATCCCGAAAGGAAGGATGGCTACACCTTC

V gene: TRBV2
clone size: NA
J gene: TRBJ2-5
D gene: NA
CDR3 protein: CASSSTETQYF
CDR3 DNA: TGTGCCAGCTCCTCCACAGAGACCCAGTACTTC

V gene: TRBV20-1
clone size: NA
J gene: TRBJ2-1
D gene: NA
CDR3 protein: CSTLRYGEQFF
CDR3 DNA: TGCAGTACTCTACGGTACGGTGAGCAGTTCTTC

V gene: TRBV7-2
clone size: NA
J gene: TRBJ2-7
D gene: TRBD1
CDR3 protein: CASSFSGTGLYEQYF
CDR3 DNA: TGTGCCAGCAGCTTCTCTGGGACAGGGCTCTACGAGCAGTACTTC

V gene: TRBV7-2
clone size: NA
J gene: TRBJ1-6
D gene: NA
CDR3 protein: CASSRPGGLGNSPLHF
CDR3 DNA: TGTGCCAGCAGCCGACCTGGAGGATTGGGTAATTCACCCCTCCACTTT

V gene: TRBV20-1
clone size: NA
J gene: TRBJ2-7
D gene: NA
CDR3 protein: CSALDYEQYF
CDR3 DNA: TGCAGTGCTCTAGATTACGAGCAGTACTTC

V gene: TRBV5-1
clone size: NA
J gene: TRBJ1-5
D gene: TRBD1
CDR3 protein: CASSVGTGGGQPQHF
CDR3 DNA: TGCGCCAGCAGCGTCGGGACAGGGGGCGGTCAGCCCCAGCATTTT

V gene: TRBV2
clone size: NA
J gene: TRBJ2-7
D gene: NA
CDR3 protein: CASSGAYEQYF
CDR3 DNA: TGTGCCAGCAGCGGGGCCTACGAGCAGTACTTC

V gene: TRBV2
clone size: NA
J gene: TRBJ2-2
D gene: NA
CDR3 protein: CASSYRVSWTGELFF
CDR3 DNA: TGTGCCAGCAGTTACAGGGTTAGCTGGACCGGGGAGCTGTTTTTT

V gene: TRBV7-9
clone size: few
J gene: TRBJ1-2
D gene: NA
CDR3 protein: CASSSDRLSYTF
CDR3 DNA: TGTGCCAGCAGCTCAGACCGACTGAGCTACACCTTC